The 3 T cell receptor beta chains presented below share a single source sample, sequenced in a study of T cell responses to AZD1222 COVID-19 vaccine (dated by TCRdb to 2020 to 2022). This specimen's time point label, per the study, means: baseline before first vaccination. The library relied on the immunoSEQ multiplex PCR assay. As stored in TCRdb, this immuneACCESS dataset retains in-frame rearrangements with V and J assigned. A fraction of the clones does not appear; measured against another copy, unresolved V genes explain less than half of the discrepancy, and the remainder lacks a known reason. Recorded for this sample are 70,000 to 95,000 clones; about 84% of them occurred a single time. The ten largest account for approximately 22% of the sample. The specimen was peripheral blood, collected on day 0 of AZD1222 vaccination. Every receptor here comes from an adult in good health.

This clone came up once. CDR3 coding DNA: TGCGCCAGCAGCGATCGGACAGGGTCCGGGGAGCTGTTTTTT. The encoded protein is CASSDRTGSGELFF. V gene TRBV5-1 combines with J gene TRBJ2-2; TRBD1 matches 8 bases. The trim removed 4 bases at V and 6 bases at J, leaving 5 bases unmatched. Germline-derived CDR1 and CDR2 are SGHRS and YFSETQ. The CDR3 contains 14 residues.

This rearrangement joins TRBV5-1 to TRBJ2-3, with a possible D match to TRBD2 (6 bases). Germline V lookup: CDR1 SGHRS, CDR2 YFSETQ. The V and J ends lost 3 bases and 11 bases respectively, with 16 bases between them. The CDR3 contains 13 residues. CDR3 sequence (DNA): TGCGCCAGCAGCTCGGGAAATTCGGGGGTGCAGTATTTT. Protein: CASSSGNSGVQYF.

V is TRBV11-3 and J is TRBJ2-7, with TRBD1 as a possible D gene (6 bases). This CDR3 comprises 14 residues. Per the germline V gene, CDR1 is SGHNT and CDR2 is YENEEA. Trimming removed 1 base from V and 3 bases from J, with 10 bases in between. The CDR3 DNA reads TGTGCCAGCAGCTTAGGAAGGGGGAGCTACGAGCAGTACTTC. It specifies CASSLGRGSYEQYF. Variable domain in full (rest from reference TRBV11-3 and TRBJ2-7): EAGVVQSPRYKIIEKKQPVAFWCNPISGHNTLYWYLQNLGQGPELLIRYENEEAVDDSQLPKDRFSAERLKGVDSTLKIQPAELGDSAVYLCASSLGRGSYEQYFGPGTRLTVT.